Here is one T cell receptor (beta chain) with its context. Its antigen is unknown. Via MiXCR, TCRdb re-called the 5' RACE reads, giving one row per CDR3 protein. The table records 200,000 to 300,000 distinct CDR3 sequences, about 24% of them present only once. This sample is drawn from a study of CD8 T cells in ankylosing spondylitis. Study findings and constraints: Clones linked to the disease showed a CD8+ phenotype. They occurred at relatively low frequencies in peripheral blood.

Germline values: CDR1 MDHEN, CDR2 SYDVKM. The V end was cut by 7 bases, the J end by 6 bases, with 32 bases between. The CDR3 runs to 19 residues. The rearrangement uses TRBV28 and TRBJ2-3; possible D gene TRBD1, 5 bases. The material sequenced was blood, either unsorted or a sorted T cell fraction (not recorded which). This TCR derives from a male donor with ankylosing spondylitis or in good health (not recorded which). DNA of the CDR3: TGTGCCAGCACTCCGCCATTAGGCGAATTCGTGGGGCGAAAGGATACGCAGTATTTT. As protein: CASTPPLGEFVGRKDTQYF. Combining the CDR3 with reference TRBV28 and TRBJ2-3 gives the whole variable domain DVKVTQSSRYLVKRTGEKVFLECVQDMDHENMFWYRQDPGLGLRLIYFSYDVKMKEKGDIPEGYSVSREKKERFSLILESASTNQTSMYLCASTPPLGEFVGRKDTQYFGPGTRLTVL.